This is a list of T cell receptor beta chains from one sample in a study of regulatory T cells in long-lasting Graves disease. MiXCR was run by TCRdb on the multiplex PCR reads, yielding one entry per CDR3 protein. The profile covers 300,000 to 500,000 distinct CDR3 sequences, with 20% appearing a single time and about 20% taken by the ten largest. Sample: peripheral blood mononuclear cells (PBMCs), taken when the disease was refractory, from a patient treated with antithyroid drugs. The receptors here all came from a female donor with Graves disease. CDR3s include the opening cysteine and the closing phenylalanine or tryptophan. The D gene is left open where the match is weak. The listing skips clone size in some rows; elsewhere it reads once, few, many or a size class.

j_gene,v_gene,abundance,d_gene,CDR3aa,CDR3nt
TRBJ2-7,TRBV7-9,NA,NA,CASSPRTDLSWEQYF,TGTGCCAGCAGCCCGAGGACAGATCTCTCCTGGGAGCAGTACTTC
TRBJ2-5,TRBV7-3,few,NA,CASSLIGLETQYF,TGTGCCAGCAGCTTAATCGGTCTTGAGACCCAGTACTTC
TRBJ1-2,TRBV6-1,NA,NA,CASSGDNNYGYTF,TGTGCCAGCAGTGGGGACAATAACTATGGCTACACCTTC
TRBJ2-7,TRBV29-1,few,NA,CSVWAVGSYEQYF,TGCAGCGTTTGGGCGGTTGGCTCCTACGAGCAGTACTTC
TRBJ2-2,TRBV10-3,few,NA,CAISDITGPGELFF,TGTGCCATCAGTGATATTACAGGGCCCGGGGAGCTGTTTTTT
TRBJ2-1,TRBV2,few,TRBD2,CASRLTSDYNEQFF,TGTGCCAGCAGGCTGACTAGCGACTACAATGAGCAGTTCTTC
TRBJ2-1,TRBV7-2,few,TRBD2,CASSLAGVAGGTYNEQFF,TGTGCCAGCAGCTTAGCCGGGGTAGCGGGAGGGACGTACAATGAGCAGTTCTTC
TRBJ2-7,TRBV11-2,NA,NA,CASSLGGTWGEQYF,TGTGCCAGCAGCTTAGGGGGAACCTGGGGCGAGCAGTACTTC
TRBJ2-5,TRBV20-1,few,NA,CSALFQRRETQYF,TGCAGTGCCCTGTTCCAACGAAGGGAGACCCAGTACTTC
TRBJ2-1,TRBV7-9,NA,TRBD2,CASSLVLAGGPYNEQFF,TGTGCCAGCAGCTTAGTTCTAGCGGGCGGGCCATACAATGAGCAGTTCTTC
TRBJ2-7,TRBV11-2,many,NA,CASSPALYEQYF,TGTGCCAGCAGCCCCGCACTATACGAGCAGTACTTC
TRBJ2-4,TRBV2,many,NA,CATILAKNIQYF,TGTGCCACTATACTAGCCAAAAACATTCAGTACTTC
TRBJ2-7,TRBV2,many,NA,CASSGWEQYF,TGTGCCAGCAGTGGTTGGGAGCAGTACTTC
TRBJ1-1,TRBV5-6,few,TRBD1,CASSLWAPGGNTEAFF,TGTGCCAGCAGCTTGTGGGCGCCAGGGGGGAACACTGAAGCTTTCTTT
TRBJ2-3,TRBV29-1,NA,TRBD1,CSVEARDRGTDTQYF,TGCAGCGTTGAAGCCCGGGACAGGGGTACAGATACGCAGTATTTT
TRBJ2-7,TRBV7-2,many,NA,CASSSRTAYEQYF,TGTGCCAGCAGCTCCCGGACAGCCTACGAGCAGTACTTC
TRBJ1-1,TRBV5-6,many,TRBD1,CASSLTTGDTEAFF,TGTGCCAGCAGCTTGACAACAGGGGACACTGAAGCTTTCTTT
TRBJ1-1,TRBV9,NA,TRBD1,CASTDVGTGSNTEAFF,TGTGCCAGCACCGACGTGGGGACAGGGTCGAACACTGAAGCTTTCTTT
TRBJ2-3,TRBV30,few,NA,CAWSPTTDTQYF,TGTGCCTGGAGCCCAACCACAGATACGCAGTATTTT
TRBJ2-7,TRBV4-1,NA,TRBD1,CASSQEIDRGYEQYF,TGCGCCAGCAGCCAAGAGATCGACAGGGGCTACGAGCAGTACTTC
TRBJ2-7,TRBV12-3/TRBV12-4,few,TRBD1,CASRLRTGVYEQYF,TGTGCCAGCAGACTGAGGACAGGGGTCTACGAGCAGTACTTC
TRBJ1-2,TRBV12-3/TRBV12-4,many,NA,CASSFGPGGNRYGYTF,TGTGCCAGCAGTTTTGGCCCTGGGGGGAACCGCTATGGCTACACCTTC
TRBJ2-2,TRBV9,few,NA,CASSPSPSLAGELFF,TGTGCCAGCAGCCCCTCCCCCTCATTGGCCGGGGAGCTGTTTTTT
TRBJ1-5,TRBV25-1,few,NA,CASSESTLTGNNQPQHF,TGTGCCAGCAGTGAATCGACCCTGACAGGCAACAATCAGCCCCAGCATTTT
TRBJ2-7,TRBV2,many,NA,CASSEAGDLYEQYF,TGTGCCAGCAGTGAAGCGGGAGATCTTTACGAGCAGTACTTC
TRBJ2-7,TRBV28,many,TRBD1,CASIPAGQGRHEQYF,TGTGCCAGCATCCCCGCGGGACAGGGGCGACACGAGCAGTACTTC
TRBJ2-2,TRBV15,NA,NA,CATSRLWGMTGELFF,TGTGCCACCAGCAGACTTTGGGGAATGACCGGGGAGCTGTTTTTT
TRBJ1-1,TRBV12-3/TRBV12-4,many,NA,CASSFPEEGWNTEAFF,TGTGCCAGCAGTTTCCCCGAGGAGGGCTGGAACACTGAAGCTTTCTTT
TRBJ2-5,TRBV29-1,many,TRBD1,CSVGDRWLLAGTSEETQYF,TGCAGCGTTGGGGACAGGTGGTTACTCGCGGGAACCTCGGAAGAGACCCAGTACTTC
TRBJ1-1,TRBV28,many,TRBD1,CASTPGTGRTEAFF,TGTGCCAGCACTCCCGGGACAGGTAGGACTGAAGCTTTCTTT
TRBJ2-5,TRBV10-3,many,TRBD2,CAISGSAGAGQETQYF,TGTGCCATCAGTGGATCAGCGGGAGCGGGGCAAGAGACCCAGTACTTC
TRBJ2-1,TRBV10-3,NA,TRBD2,CAISESSAGSDSSGRGNEQFF,TGTGCCATCAGTGAGTCGTCTGCGGGGAGCGATTCTAGCGGACGTGGCAATGAGCAGTTCTTC
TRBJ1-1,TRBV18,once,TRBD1,CASHGQVVNTEAFF,TGTGCCAGCCACGGACAGGTGGTGAACACTGAAGCTTTCTTT
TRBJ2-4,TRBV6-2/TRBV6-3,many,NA,CASSQDRFKNIQYF,TGTGCCAGCAGTCAGGACCGATTCAAAAACATTCAGTACTTC
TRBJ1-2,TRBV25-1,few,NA,CASSDGVGCYTF,TGTGCCAGCAGTGACGGGGTTGGGTGCTACACCTTC
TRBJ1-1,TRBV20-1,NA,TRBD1,CSARDLEDRVFFLTEAFF,TGCAGTGCTAGAGACCTAGAGGACAGGGTCTTTTTTTTGACTGAAGCTTTCTTT
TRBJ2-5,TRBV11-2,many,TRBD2,CASSHPGGETQYF,TGTGCCAGCAGTCATCCGGGGGGGGAGACCCAGTACTTC
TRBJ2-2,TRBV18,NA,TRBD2,CASSRTSESGELFF,TGTGCCAGCTCACGGACTAGCGAATCGGGGGAGCTGTTTTTT
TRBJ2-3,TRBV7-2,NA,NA,CASSLTRVTDTQYF,TGTGCCAGCAGCTTGACTAGAGTCACAGATACGCAGTATTTT
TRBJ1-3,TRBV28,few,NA,CASTPDYSGNTIYF,TGTGCCAGCACCCCGGACTACTCTGGAAACACCATATATTTT
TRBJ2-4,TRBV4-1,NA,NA,CASSQEGNIQYF,TGCGCCAGCAGCCAAGAGGGGAACATTCAGTACTTC
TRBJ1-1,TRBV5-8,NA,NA,CASSKREHLNTEAFF,TGTGCCAGCAGCAAACGGGAACACTTGAACACTGAAGCTTTCTTT
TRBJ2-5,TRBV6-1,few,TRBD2,CASSPRLAGGTIGETQYF,TGTGCCAGCAGCCCTAGACTAGCGGGAGGAACCATTGGAGAGACCCAGTACTTC
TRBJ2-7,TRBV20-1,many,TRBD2,CSARDVRGGSNEQYF,TGCAGTGCTAGAGACGTTCGGGGCGGGAGCAACGAGCAGTACTTC
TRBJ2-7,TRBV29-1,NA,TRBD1,CSAMTGDEQYF,TGCAGCGCCATGACAGGGGACGAGCAGTACTTC
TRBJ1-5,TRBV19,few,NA,CASKLTHTLHLPQHF,TGTGCCAGTAAACTTACTCACACCCTCCATCTGCCCCAGCATTTT
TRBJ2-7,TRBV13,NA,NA,CASSLVAAPYEQYF,TGTGCCAGCAGCTTAGTAGCCGCCCCCTACGAGCAGTACTTC
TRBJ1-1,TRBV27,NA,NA,CASSRDTWGTEAFF,TGTGCCAGCAGCCGGGACACCTGGGGCACTGAAGCTTTCTTT
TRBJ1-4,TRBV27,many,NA,CASSLSFATNEKLFF,TGTGCCAGCAGTTTATCTTTTGCAACTAATGAAAAACTGTTTTTT
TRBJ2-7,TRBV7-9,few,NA,CASSWSAQGYEQYF,TGTGCCAGCAGCTGGTCGGCACAGGGCTACGAGCAGTACTTC
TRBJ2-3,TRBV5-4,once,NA,CASSLVAGQGGTQYF,TGTGCCAGCAGCTTGGTGGCAGGTCAGGGTGGTACGCAGTATTTT
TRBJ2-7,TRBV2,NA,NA,CALKGDPPYEQYF,TGTGCCTTAAAGGGTGACCCGCCCTACGAGCAGTACTTC
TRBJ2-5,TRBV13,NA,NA,CASSTRQEVGETQYF,TGTGCCAGCAGCACCCGACAGGAGGTTGGGGAGACCCAGTACTTC
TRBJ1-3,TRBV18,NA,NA,CASSPAELSGNTIYF,TGTGCCAGCTCACCAGCCGAGCTCTCTGGAAACACCATATATTTT
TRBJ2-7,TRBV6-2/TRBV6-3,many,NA,CASSYVSSYEQYF,TGTGCCAGCAGTTACGTCAGCTCCTACGAGCAGTACTTC
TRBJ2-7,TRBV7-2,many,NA,CASSRDFSSSYEQYF,TGTGCCAGCAGCCGGGACTTCTCATCATCCTACGAGCAGTACTTC
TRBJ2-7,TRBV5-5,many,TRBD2,CASSPGPASGYEQYF,TGTGCCAGCAGCCCCGGCCCGGCTAGCGGCTACGAGCAGTACTTC
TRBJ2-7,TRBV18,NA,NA,CASSPPGHKSSYEQYF,TGTGCCAGCTCACCCCCGGGACACAAGTCCTCCTACGAGCAGTACTTC
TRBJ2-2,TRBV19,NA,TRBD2,CAGTRLAGNTGELFF,TGTGCCGGTACCAGACTAGCGGGAAACACCGGGGAGCTGTTTTTT
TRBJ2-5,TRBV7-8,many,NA,CASSLGLAGQGGETQYF,TGTGCCAGCAGCTTAGGTCTAGCGGGACAGGGCGGTGAGACCCAGTACTTC